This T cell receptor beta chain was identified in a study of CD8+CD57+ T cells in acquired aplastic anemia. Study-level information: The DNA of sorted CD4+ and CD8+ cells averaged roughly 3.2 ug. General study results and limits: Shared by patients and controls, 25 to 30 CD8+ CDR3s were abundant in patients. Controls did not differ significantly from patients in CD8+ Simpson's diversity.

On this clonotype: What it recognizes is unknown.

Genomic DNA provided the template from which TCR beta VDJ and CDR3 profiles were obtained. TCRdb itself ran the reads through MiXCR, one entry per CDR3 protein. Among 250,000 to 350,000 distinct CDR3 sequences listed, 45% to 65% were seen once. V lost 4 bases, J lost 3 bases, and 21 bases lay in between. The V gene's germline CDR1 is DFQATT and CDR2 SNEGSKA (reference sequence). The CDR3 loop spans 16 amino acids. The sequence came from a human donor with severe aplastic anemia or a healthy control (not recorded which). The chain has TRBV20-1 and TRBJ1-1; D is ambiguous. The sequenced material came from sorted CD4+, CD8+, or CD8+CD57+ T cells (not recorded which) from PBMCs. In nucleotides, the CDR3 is TGCAGTGCTACGGGCCTAGGACTCCCTTCGGACACTGAAGCTTTCTTT. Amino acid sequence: CSATGLGLPSDTEAFF.